A selection of T cell receptor beta chains follows, all from one sample in a study of blood T cell repertoires in COVID-19. The repertoire was sequenced with immunoSEQ multiplex PCR; TCRdb's copy has only in-frame clones and lacks some. The table includes fewer than 70,000 clones, less than 90% detected once. Sequencing input: peripheral blood. The receptors were sampled from a woman between 65 and 79 years old with active COVID-19. Both conserved end residues are part of each CDR3. The order of the fields is V gene, clone size, J gene, D gene, CDR3 DNA, CDR3 protein. A D gene is named only where the DNA matches it firmly. Size is omitted from some rows. Given values are once, few, many or a class for expanded clones.

TRBV27	NA	TRBJ1-1	TRBD1	TGTGCCAGAATGTCGGGACAGGGTAAGTACACTGAAGCTTTCTTT	CARMSGQGKYTEAFF
TRBV2	NA	TRBJ2-2	TRBD1	TGTGCCAGCAGTGAACTGACAGGGGCCGGGGAGCTGTTTTTT	CASSELTGAGELFF
TRBV29-1	NA	TRBJ1-1	NA	TGCAGCGTTGAAGGAGGCAAGGTTGAAGCTTTCTTT	CSVEGGKVEAFF
TRBV28	NA	TRBJ2-2	NA	TGTGCCAGCAGTGGGACAAAACTCGCGAACACCGGGGAGCTGTTTTTT	CASSGTKLANTGELFF
TRBV7-6	few	TRBJ2-2	NA	TGTGCCAGCAGCTTAGCAGGTGGTGGGGAGACCACCGGGGAGCTGTTTTTT	CASSLAGGGETTGELFF
TRBV7-3	NA	TRBJ2-5	TRBD1	TGTGCCAGCAGCTTGAGGACAGGGGATACGGCCCAGTACTTC	CASSLRTGDTAQYF
TRBV20-1	NA	TRBJ2-2	NA	TGCAGTGCTAGTCTTCTCAGGGCTCAGAACACCGGGGAGCTGTTTTTT	CSASLLRAQNTGELFF
TRBV5-8	NA	TRBJ2-1	TRBD2	TGTGCCAGCAGCCCCCTCGGGTTCGGGACTAGGGTCAATGAGCAGTTCTTC	CASSPLGFGTRVNEQFF
TRBV2	once	TRBJ1-5	TRBD1	TGTGCCAGCAGGGGACAGAAGAATCAGCCCCAGCATTTT	CASRGQKNQPQHF
TRBV5-1	NA	TRBJ2-7	NA	TGCGCCAGCAGCCCGACTGACCGGGACACCCTAAACGAGCAGTACTTC	CASSPTDRDTLNEQYF
TRBV13	NA	TRBJ2-1	TRBD1	TGTGCCAGCAGAACTCAAACAGGGGATGAGCAGTTCTTC	CASRTQTGDEQFF
TRBV5-1	NA	TRBJ2-3	TRBD2	TGCGCCAGCAGCTTGGGCTTAGCGGGAGTTGATACGCAGTATTTT	CASSLGLAGVDTQYF
TRBV19	once	TRBJ2-7	TRBD2	TGTGCCACTGGACTAGCGGGAGTTTCCGAGCAGTACTTC	CATGLAGVSEQYF
TRBV25-1	once	TRBJ2-7	NA	TGTGCCAGCAGTGACTTTAGCGGCCCGAGCTCCTACGAGCAGTACTTC	CASSDFSGPSSYEQYF
TRBV5-1	NA	TRBJ2-7	NA	TGCGCCAGCAGCTGGGGCCTGTCATACGAGCAGTACTTC	CASSWGLSYEQYF
TRBV6-5	NA	TRBJ1-3	TRBD1	TGTGCCAGCAGTTACTCGGGACAGCTCTCTGGAAACACCATATATTTT	CASSYSGQLSGNTIYF
TRBV4-1	NA	TRBJ2-1	TRBD2	TGCGCCAGCAGCCAAGATCCCCGGACTAGCGGCAACAATGAGCAGTTCTTC	CASSQDPRTSGNNEQFF
TRBV19	NA	TRBJ2-3	NA	TGTGCCAGTCTCAGCGGAAACACAGATACGCAGTATTTT	CASLSGNTDTQYF
TRBV2	NA	TRBJ2-7	TRBD1	TGTGCCAGCAGTGAGAGGACAGGGGTCTACGAGCAGTACTTC	CASSERTGVYEQYF
TRBV5-1	NA	TRBJ2-3	TRBD1	TGCGCCAGCAGCTTGGCGTATCTCCGGACAGGGGGGATAGGCACAGATACGCAGTATTTT	CASSLAYLRTGGIGTDTQYF
TRBV28	once	TRBJ2-7	NA	TGTGCCAGCAGGCCCTCCTCATTGATATCGGGGGAGCAGTACTTC	CASRPSSLISGEQYF
TRBV19	NA	TRBJ2-3	TRBD2	TGTGCCAGTAGTGGACTAGCGGGAGGGCCGGGTACGCAGTATTTT	CASSGLAGGPGTQYF
TRBV10-1	few	TRBJ2-7	TRBD2	TGCGCCAGCAGTGCATCTGCGGGAGTAGGCGAGCAGTACTTC	CASSASAGVGEQYF
TRBV28	NA	TRBJ1-3	TRBD1	TGTGCCAGCAGTAGGGACAGGGCAAATGGAAACACCATATATTTT	CASSRDRANGNTIYF
TRBV7-9	NA	TRBJ1-2	NA	TGTGCCAGCAAGACTCAAAACTATGGCTACACCTTC	CASKTQNYGYTF
TRBV28	NA	TRBJ2-2	TRBD2	TGTGCCAGCAGTCGGGGTAGCGGGAGAGTAATCACCGGGGAGCTGTTTTTT	CASSRGSGRVITGELFF
TRBV2	NA	TRBJ1-3	TRBD1	TGTGCCAGCAGTAGGGACAGACTCTCTGGAAACACCATATATTTT	CASSRDRLSGNTIYF
TRBV6-5	NA	TRBJ1-1	NA	TGTGCCAGCAGCGTACCCCAGGGGAGCACTGAAGCTTTCTTT	CASSVPQGSTEAFF
TRBV5-4	once	TRBJ2-3	TRBD2	TGTGCCAGCAGCAATAGGGCGGGAGGGCCCACAGATACGCAGTATTTT	CASSNRAGGPTDTQYF
TRBV9	NA	TRBJ1-1	NA	TGTGCCAGCAGCGTAAACACGAACACTGAAGCTTTCTTT	CASSVNTNTEAFF
TRBV7-9	NA	TRBJ2-1	TRBD1	TGTGCCAGCAGCTTACTCAAACCGGACAGGGGTAAGCATGAGCAGTTCTTC	CASSLLKPDRGKHEQFF
TRBV5-5	NA	TRBJ2-7	NA	TGTGCCAGCAGCTCGAACAGGCTGGGGGAGCAGTACTTC	CASSSNRLGEQYF
TRBV7-2	NA	TRBJ2-4	TRBD2	TGTGCCAGCAGCCCGGGACTAGCGGCCTCGGGAGCCAAAAACATTCAGTACTTC	CASSPGLAASGAKNIQYF
TRBV10-3	NA	TRBJ2-7	TRBD2	TGTGCCATCAGTGGGGGACTAGCGGGACCCCGATCCTTCTACGAGCAGTACTTC	CAISGGLAGPRSFYEQYF
TRBV6-1	NA	TRBJ2-7	NA	TGTGCCAGCAGTGGTCGTCAGGGCCTTCACTACTACGAGCAGTACTTC	CASSGRQGLHYYEQYF
TRBV6-6	once	TRBJ1-1	TRBD1	TGTGCCAGCAGGCGGGACAGGGTAGCTGAAGCTTTCTTT	CASRRDRVAEAFF
TRBV4-2	once	TRBJ1-5	NA	TGTGCCAGCAGCCAAGACTTCTCCCATCAGCCCCAGCATTTT	CASSQDFSHQPQHF
TRBV29-1	NA	TRBJ2-1	NA	TGCAGCGTGCTCAGGAATGAGCAGTTCTTC	CSVLRNEQFF
TRBV5-8	NA	TRBJ2-4	TRBD1	TGTGCCAGCAGCTATACAGGGGGAGGCAAAAACATTCAGTACTTC	CASSYTGGGKNIQYF
TRBV2	NA	TRBJ2-5	TRBD2	TGTGCCACAAAAAGGCGGGGGAGGGGACAAGAGACCCAGTACTTC	CATKRRGRGQETQYF
TRBV28	NA	TRBJ2-5	NA	TGTGCCAGCAGTTTTAGAAGTTCAGGAGAGACCCAGTACTTC	CASSFRSSGETQYF
TRBV5-1	NA	TRBJ2-3	TRBD1	TGCGCCAGCAGCTTGGCCGGGACAGGGTCCACAGATACGCAGTATTTT	CASSLAGTGSTDTQYF
TRBV6-5	NA	TRBJ2-4	TRBD1	TGTGCCAGCAGGAGCCAGGGGGCGGCCAAAAACATTCAGTACTTC	CASRSQGAAKNIQYF
TRBV5-1	NA	TRBJ2-7	TRBD1	TGCGCCAGCGGACAGGTTTCCTACGAGCAGTACTTC	CASGQVSYEQYF
TRBV28	once	TRBJ1-2	NA	TGTGCCAGCAGTTTCGGCGCGAACAGTAGGTATTCTGGCTACACCTTC	CASSFGANSRYSGYTF
TRBV5-1	NA	TRBJ2-1	TRBD2	TGCGCCAGCAGCTTTATTCTAGCGGCGGTCCCCGAAGAGCAGTTCTTC	CASSFILAAVPEEQFF
TRBV12-3/TRBV12-4	NA	TRBJ2-5	NA	TGTGCCAGCAGTCCTAGTTACCAAGAGACCCAGTACTTC	CASSPSYQETQYF
TRBV7-2	NA	TRBJ2-5	TRBD2	TGTGCCAGCAGCTTAGCCGATGGGGGGGGAGAGACCCAGTACTTC	CASSLADGGGETQYF
TRBV25-1	NA	TRBJ1-3	NA	TGTGCCAGCAGTGAATATAGCCTCTTCTCTGGAAACACCATATATTTT	CASSEYSLFSGNTIYF
TRBV4-1	NA	TRBJ1-5	NA	TGCGCCAGCAGCCAAGATGCAGGGTTGAATCAGCCCCAGCATTTT	CASSQDAGLNQPQHF
TRBV27	NA	TRBJ2-4	NA	TGTGCCAGCAGTTTTCAACAGTCCAAAAACATTCAGTACTTC	CASSFQQSKNIQYF
TRBV14	NA	TRBJ2-1	TRBD2	TGTGCCAGCAGCCAAGGCACTAGCGGGGAGGACTCCTACAATGAGCAGTTCTTC	CASSQGTSGEDSYNEQFF
TRBV6-5	NA	TRBJ2-7	TRBD2	TGTGCCAGCAGTTCCACCCGGACTAGCGGAACCTACGAGCAGTACTTC	CASSSTRTSGTYEQYF
TRBV7-6	NA	TRBJ2-5	TRBD2	TGTGCCAGCAGCTTATCCGGACTAGCGGGAAGAGAGACCCAGTACTTC	CASSLSGLAGRETQYF
TRBV28	NA	TRBJ2-3	NA	TGTGCCAGCAACGAGGCACACGCTGCTAGCACAGATACGCAGTATTTT	CASNEAHAASTDTQYF
TRBV5-1	NA	TRBJ2-1	TRBD2	TGCGCCAGCAGCTTAAGCGGGAGGGACTACAATGAGCAGTTCTTC	CASSLSGRDYNEQFF
TRBV2	NA	TRBJ2-1	TRBD1	TGTGCCAGCAGGGGGACAGGCTCCTACAATGAGCAGTTCTTC	CASRGTGSYNEQFF
TRBV4-1	NA	TRBJ2-7	TRBD2	TGCGCCAGCAGCCCGACTAGCGAGGCCTACGAGCAGTACTTC	CASSPTSEAYEQYF
TRBV30	NA	TRBJ2-4	TRBD1	TGTGCCTGGGACCAGGGGGCGCTGGACATTCAGTACTTC	CAWDQGALDIQYF
TRBV5-4	NA	TRBJ2-3	TRBD1	TGTGCCAGCAGCCCAAACACAGGGGGGACAGATACGCAGTATTTT	CASSPNTGGTDTQYF